This TCR beta chain was sequenced for a study of blood T cell repertoires in COVID-19. Study-wide background: Spain, Italy and the United States supplied samples that represented acute and convalescent COVID-19. PBMCs, B-cell-depleted T cells, or T cells provided the cDNA or gDNA that made up the material.

In the original workflow: Estimation of nucleated cell counts relied on the amplification of reference gene primers. This table comes from immunoSEQ multiplex PCR, and its TCRdb copy is limited to in-frame clones, with some not included. That table is the source of V, J and clone size, and D and trimming were worked out from the DNA. The table shows more than 150,000 clones, with about 93% occurring only once. Germline-derived CDR1 and CDR2 are SEHNR and FQNEAQ (reference sequence). This CDR3 is 14 amino acids long. V gave up 1 base and J gave up 8 bases; unmatched junction bases: 7. The chain has TRBV7-9 and TRBJ1-2, with 7 bases aligning to TRBD1. The material sequenced was peripheral blood. This clonotype was obtained from a man under 40 with COVID-19, enrolled during active disease. The CDR3 DNA reads TGTGCCAGCAGCTTAGATGATTTAGGGGGCGGCTACACCTTC. This translates into CASSLDDLGGGYTF.